Here is one T cell receptor beta chain with its context. What it binds is not known. The record originates from a study of T cells in Graves' hyperthyroidism and ophthalmopathy. Participants, patients aged 18 to 65, had newly diagnosed hyperthyroidism with a duration under 2 months. Sample collection date corresponds to first hyperthyroidism diagnosis, prior to any ophthalmopathy symptoms. Trimming cost V 3 bases and J 2 bases, with 15 bases left between them. This CDR3 region has 16 residues. The V gene's germline CDR1 is MNHEY and CDR2 SMNVEV (reference sequence). TCR beta CDR3 regions were amplified from RNA transcripts. In the first-round RT-PCR of the TCR CDR3, the HTBI primer set was used. TCRdb called the multiplex PCR reads again in MiXCR, with one record for every CDR3 protein. The sample shows about 400,000 distinct CDR3 sequences, approximately 14% of them seen only once. Study observations and caveats: Most expanded thyroid clonotypes above 0.001 also appeared in blood. Progression to ophthalmopathy was predicted a median of approximately 6.4 months early.

The source of this sequence is a young woman with Graves' hyperthyroidism that later progressed to Graves' ophthalmopathy. The sample taken for sequencing was blood. This chain joins TRBV27 and TRBJ2-3; weak D call: TRBD1 (5 bases). CDR3 region: CASSLIRAEITDTQYF. The CDR3 DNA sequence: TGTGCCAGCAGTTTGATCAGGGCGGAAATCACAGATACGCAGTATTTT.